Listed below are T cell receptor beta chains from one sample, sequenced in a study of T cells after posttransplantation cyclophosphamide. Sequencing used immunoSEQ multiplex PCR; TCRdb keeps in-frame clones, though not all of them. Altogether about 16,000 clones are present, about 85% being singletons, with the ten largest covering around 28%. The sequencing used PBMCs, collected after allogeneic stem cell transplant with calcineurin inhibitor and methotrexate. The receptors here all came from a female patient aged 18 to 35 who received an allogeneic stem cell transplant from an unrelated donor, was CMV-positive, and had acute and chronic GVHD. Some T cells here may be from the graft donor. CDR3s include the opening cysteine and the closing phenylalanine or tryptophan. Each record gives: J gene, clone size, V gene, D gene, CDR3 DNA, CDR3 protein. A D gene is named only where the DNA matches it firmly. Clone sizes are given selectively: once, few, many, or a class where the clone is expanded.

j_gene: TRBJ2-7
abundance: once
v_gene: TRBV4-2
d_gene: TRBD1
CDR3nt: TGTGCCAGCAGCCAATGGACAGGGGCCTACGAGCAGTACTTC
CDR3aa: CASSQWTGAYEQYF

j_gene: TRBJ1-3
abundance: few
v_gene: TRBV5-5
d_gene: TRBD1
CDR3nt: TGTGCCAGCAGCGTAGCCGGGACAGCCTCTGGAAACACCATATATTTT
CDR3aa: CASSVAGTASGNTIYF

j_gene: TRBJ1-1
abundance: NA
v_gene: TRBV27
d_gene: TRBD1
CDR3nt: TGTGCCAGCAGTTTATCCGCAACAGGGGCTGAAGCTTTCTTT
CDR3aa: CASSLSATGAEAFF

j_gene: TRBJ1-3
abundance: large
v_gene: TRBV4-1
d_gene: NA
CDR3nt: TGCGCCAGCAGCCGACAGCTTACAGGAGACTCTGGAAACACCATATATTTT
CDR3aa: CASSRQLTGDSGNTIYF

j_gene: TRBJ1-6
abundance: once
v_gene: TRBV30
d_gene: NA
CDR3nt: TGTGCCTGGAGTGTTTTCGGACCGGGAACCAGCTCCTATAATTCACCCCTCCACTTT
CDR3aa: CAWSVFGPGTSSYNSPLHF

j_gene: TRBJ1-5
abundance: NA
v_gene: TRBV7-8
d_gene: TRBD1
CDR3nt: TGTGCCAGCAACAAGGGGACAGGGGGCAGTCAGCCCCAGCATTTT
CDR3aa: CASNKGTGGSQPQHF

j_gene: TRBJ2-5
abundance: NA
v_gene: TRBV27
d_gene: NA
CDR3nt: TGTGCCAGCAAGTTTTGGGCTGAAGAGACCCAGTACTTC
CDR3aa: CASKFWAEETQYF

j_gene: TRBJ2-7
abundance: NA
v_gene: TRBV20-1
d_gene: NA
CDR3nt: TGCAGTGCTAGAGTGGGGGGCGAGCAGTACTTC
CDR3aa: CSARVGGEQYF

j_gene: TRBJ1-3
abundance: NA
v_gene: TRBV7-2
d_gene: NA
CDR3nt: TGTGCCAGCAGCTTAACCAGGGCACGCTCTGGAAACACCATATATTTT
CDR3aa: CASSLTRARSGNTIYF

j_gene: TRBJ2-1
abundance: NA
v_gene: TRBV5-1
d_gene: NA
CDR3nt: TGCGCCAGCAGCTTGGAGGCTAGTTCCTACAATGAGCAGTTCTTC
CDR3aa: CASSLEASSYNEQFF

j_gene: TRBJ2-1
abundance: NA
v_gene: TRBV4-2
d_gene: TRBD2
CDR3nt: TGTGCCAGCAGCCGGACTAGCGGAGAGCAGTTCTTC
CDR3aa: CASSRTSGEQFF

j_gene: TRBJ2-5
abundance: NA
v_gene: TRBV29-1
d_gene: TRBD1
CDR3nt: TGCAGCGTTGAAGTCGCAGGGGGACGGGAGACCCAGTACTTC
CDR3aa: CSVEVAGGRETQYF

j_gene: TRBJ1-6
abundance: NA
v_gene: TRBV27
d_gene: NA
CDR3nt: TGTGCCAGCAGTTTCACGGGGGAGCTTTATAATTCACCCCTCCACTTT
CDR3aa: CASSFTGELYNSPLHF

j_gene: TRBJ2-5
abundance: NA
v_gene: TRBV5-1
d_gene: TRBD2
CDR3nt: TGCGCCAGCAGCATAGCGGGGCAAGAGACCCAGTACTTC
CDR3aa: CASSIAGQETQYF

j_gene: TRBJ1-1
abundance: few
v_gene: TRBV18
d_gene: NA
CDR3nt: TGTGCCAGCTCACCCGCTAGTCCGGGGGCTTTCTTT
CDR3aa: CASSPASPGAFF

j_gene: TRBJ2-3
abundance: NA
v_gene: TRBV19
d_gene: TRBD2
CDR3nt: TGTGCCAGTAGTATCTCCGGGACTAATAGCTTCACAGATACGCAGTATTTT
CDR3aa: CASSISGTNSFTDTQYF

j_gene: TRBJ2-7
abundance: NA
v_gene: TRBV10-3
d_gene: NA
CDR3nt: TGTGCCATCAGTGAAAACAAAAACTACGAGCAGTACTTC
CDR3aa: CAISENKNYEQYF

j_gene: TRBJ2-7
abundance: NA
v_gene: TRBV30
d_gene: TRBD2
CDR3nt: TGTGCCTGGAGTCGATCAAACGCCCAGGGACTAGTAGCTTGGTACGAGCAGTACTTC
CDR3aa: CAWSRSNAQGLVAWYEQYF